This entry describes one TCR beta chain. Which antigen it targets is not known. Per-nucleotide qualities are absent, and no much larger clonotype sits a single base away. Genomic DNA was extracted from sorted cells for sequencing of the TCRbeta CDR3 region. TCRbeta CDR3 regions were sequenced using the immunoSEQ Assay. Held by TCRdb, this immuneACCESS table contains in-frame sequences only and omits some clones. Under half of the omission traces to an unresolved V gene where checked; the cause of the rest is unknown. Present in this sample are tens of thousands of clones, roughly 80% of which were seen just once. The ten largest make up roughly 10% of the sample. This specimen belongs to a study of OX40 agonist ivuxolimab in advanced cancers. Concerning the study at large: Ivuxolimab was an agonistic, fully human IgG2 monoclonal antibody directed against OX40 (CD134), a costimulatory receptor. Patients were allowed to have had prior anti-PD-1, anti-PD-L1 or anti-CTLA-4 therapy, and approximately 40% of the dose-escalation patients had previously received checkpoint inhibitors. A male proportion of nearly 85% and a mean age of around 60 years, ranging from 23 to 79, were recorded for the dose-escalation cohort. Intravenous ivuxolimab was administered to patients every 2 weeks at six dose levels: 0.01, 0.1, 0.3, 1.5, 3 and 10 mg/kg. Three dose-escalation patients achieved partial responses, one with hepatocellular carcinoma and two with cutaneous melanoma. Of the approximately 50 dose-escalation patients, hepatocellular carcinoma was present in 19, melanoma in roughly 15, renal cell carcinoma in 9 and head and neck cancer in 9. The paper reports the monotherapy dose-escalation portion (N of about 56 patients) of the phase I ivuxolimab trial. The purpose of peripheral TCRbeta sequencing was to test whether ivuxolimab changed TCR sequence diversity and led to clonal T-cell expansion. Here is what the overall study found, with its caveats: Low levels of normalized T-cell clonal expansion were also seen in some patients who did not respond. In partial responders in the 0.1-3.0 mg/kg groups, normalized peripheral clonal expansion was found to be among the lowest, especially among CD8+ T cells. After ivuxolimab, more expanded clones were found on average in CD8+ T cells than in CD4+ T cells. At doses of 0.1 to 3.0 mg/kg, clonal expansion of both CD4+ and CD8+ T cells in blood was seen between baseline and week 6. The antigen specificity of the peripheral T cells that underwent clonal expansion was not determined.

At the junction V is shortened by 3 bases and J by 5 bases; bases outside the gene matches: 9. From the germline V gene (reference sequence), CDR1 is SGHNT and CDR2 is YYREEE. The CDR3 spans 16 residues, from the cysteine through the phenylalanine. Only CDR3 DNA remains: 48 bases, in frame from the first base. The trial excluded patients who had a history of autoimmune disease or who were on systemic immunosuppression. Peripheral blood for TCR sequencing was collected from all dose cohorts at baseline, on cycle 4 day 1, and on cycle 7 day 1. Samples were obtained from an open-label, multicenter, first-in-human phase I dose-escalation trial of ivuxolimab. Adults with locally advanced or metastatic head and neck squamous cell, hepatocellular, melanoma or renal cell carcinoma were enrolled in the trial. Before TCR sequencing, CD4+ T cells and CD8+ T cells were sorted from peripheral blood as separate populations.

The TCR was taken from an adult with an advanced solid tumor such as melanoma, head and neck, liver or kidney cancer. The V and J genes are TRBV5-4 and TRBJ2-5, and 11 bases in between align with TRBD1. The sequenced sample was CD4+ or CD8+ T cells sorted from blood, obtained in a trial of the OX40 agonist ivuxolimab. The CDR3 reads CASSSSGTGGLETQYF. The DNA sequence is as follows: TGTGCCAGCAGCTCGTCCGGGACAGGGGGACTTGAGACCCAGTACTTC.